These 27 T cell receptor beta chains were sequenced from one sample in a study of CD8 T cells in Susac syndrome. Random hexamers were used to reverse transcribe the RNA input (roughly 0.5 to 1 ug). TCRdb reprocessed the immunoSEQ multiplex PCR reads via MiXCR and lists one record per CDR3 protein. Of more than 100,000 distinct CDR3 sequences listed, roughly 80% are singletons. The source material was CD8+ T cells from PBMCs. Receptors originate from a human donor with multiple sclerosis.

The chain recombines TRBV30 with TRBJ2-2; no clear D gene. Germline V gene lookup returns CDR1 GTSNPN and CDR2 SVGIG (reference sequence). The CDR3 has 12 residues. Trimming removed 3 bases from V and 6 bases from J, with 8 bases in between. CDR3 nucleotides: TGTGCCTGGAGGGTCAATCCCGGGGAGCTGTTTTTT. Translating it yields CAWRVNPGELFF.

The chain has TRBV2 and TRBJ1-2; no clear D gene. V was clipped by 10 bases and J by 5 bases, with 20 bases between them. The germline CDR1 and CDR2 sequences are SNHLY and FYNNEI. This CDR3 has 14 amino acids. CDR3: CANTLDGEPYGYTF. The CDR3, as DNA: TGTGCCAACACCCTGGACGGCGAACCATATGGCTACACCTTC.

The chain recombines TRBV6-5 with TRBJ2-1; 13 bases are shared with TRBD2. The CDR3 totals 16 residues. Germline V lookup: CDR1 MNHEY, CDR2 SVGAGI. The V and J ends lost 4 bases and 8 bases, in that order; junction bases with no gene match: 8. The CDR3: CASSWTSGGENDEQFF. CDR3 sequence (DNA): TGTGCCAGCAGTTGGACTAGCGGGGGAGAGAACGATGAGCAGTTCTTC.

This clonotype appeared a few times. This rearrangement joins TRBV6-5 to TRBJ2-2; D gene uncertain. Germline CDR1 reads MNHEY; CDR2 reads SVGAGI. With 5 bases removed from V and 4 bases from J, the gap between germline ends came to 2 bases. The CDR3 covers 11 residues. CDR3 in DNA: TGTGCCAGCAGTACCACCGGGGAGCTGTTTTTT. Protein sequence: CASSTTGELFF.

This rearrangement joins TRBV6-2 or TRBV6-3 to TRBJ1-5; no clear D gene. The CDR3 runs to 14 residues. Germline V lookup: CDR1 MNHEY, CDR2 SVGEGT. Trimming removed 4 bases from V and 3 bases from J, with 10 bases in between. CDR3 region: CASSFGRYNQPQHF. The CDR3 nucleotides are TGTGCCAGCAGTTTCGGACGGTACAATCAGCCCCAGCATTTT.

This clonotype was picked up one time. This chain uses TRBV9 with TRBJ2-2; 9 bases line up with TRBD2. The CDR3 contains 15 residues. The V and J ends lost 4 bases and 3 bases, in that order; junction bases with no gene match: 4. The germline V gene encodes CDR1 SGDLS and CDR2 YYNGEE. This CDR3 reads CASSFSGRDTGELFF. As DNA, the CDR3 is TGTGCCAGCAGCTTTAGCGGGAGAGACACCGGGGAGCTGTTTTTT.

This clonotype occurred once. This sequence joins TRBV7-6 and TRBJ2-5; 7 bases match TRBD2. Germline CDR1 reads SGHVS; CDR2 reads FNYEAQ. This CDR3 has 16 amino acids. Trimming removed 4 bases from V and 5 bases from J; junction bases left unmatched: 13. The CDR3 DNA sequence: TGTGCCAGCAGCTATCGCGGGAGACCCCGGGGGGAGACCCAGTACTTC. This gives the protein CASSYRGRPRGETQYF.

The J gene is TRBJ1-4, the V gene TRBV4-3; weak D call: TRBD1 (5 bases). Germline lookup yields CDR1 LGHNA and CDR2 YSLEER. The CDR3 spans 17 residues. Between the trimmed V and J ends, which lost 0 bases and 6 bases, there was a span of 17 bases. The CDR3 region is CASSQDPSGGWDEKLFF. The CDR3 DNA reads TGCGCCAGCAGCCAAGACCCTTCTGGGGGTTGGGATGAAAAACTGTTTTTT.

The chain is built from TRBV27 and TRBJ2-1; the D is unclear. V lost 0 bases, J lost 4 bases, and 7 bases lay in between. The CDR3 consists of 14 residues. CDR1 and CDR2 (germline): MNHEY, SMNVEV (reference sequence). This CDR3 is CASSLSPGYNEQFF. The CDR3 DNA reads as TGTGCCAGCAGTTTATCTCCCGGATACAATGAGCAGTTCTTC.

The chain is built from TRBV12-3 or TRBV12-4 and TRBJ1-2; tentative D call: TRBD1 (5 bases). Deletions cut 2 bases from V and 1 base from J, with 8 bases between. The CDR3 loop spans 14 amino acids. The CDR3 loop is CASSLIGGNYGYTF. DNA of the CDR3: TGTGCCAGCAGTTTAATTGGGGGTAACTATGGCTACACCTTC.

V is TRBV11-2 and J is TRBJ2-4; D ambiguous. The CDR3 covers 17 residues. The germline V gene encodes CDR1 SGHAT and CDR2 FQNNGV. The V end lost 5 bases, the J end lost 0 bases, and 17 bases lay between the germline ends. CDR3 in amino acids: CASSNTVPALAKNIQYF. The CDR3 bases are TGTGCCAGCAGCAATACGGTCCCAGCACTAGCCAAAAACATTCAGTACTTC.

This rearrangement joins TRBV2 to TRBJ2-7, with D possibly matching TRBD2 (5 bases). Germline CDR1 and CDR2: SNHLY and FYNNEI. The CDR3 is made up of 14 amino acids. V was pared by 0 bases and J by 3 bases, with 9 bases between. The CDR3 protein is CASSEAARDYEQYF. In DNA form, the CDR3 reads TGTGCCAGCAGTGAAGCTGCGAGGGACTACGAGCAGTACTTC. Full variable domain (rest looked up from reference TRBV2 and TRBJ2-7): EPEVTQTPSHQVTQMGQEVILRCVPISNHLYFYWYRQILGQKVEFLVSFYNNEISEKSEIFDDQFSVERPDGSNFTLKIRSTKLEDSAMYFCASSEAARDYEQYFGPGTRLTVT.

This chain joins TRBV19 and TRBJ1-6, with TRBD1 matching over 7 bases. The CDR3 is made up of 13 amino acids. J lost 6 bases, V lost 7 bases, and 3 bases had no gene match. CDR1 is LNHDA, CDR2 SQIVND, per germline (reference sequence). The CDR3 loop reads CASKDRSNSPLHF. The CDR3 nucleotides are TGTGCCAGTAAGGACAGGTCTAATTCACCCCTCCACTTT. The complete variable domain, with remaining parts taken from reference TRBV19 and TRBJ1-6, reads DGGITQSPKYLFRKEGQNVTLSCEQNLNHDAMYWYRQDPGQGLRLIYYSQIVNDFQKGDIAEGYSVSREKKESFPLTVTSAQKNPTAFYLCASKDRSNSPLHFGNGTRLTVT.

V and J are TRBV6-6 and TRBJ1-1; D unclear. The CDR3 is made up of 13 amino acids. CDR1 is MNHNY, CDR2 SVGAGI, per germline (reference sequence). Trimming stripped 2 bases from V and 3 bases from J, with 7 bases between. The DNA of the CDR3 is TGTGCCAGCAGTTACGGGGATCACACTGAAGCTTTCTTT. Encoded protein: CASSYGDHTEAFF.

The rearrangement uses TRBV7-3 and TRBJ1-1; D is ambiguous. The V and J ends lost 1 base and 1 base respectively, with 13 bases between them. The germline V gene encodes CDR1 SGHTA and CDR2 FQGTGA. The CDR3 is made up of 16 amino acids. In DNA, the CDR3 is TGTGCCAGCAGCTTAATACAGTTGGGAGGGAACACTGAAGCTTTCTTT. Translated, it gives CASSLIQLGGNTEAFF.

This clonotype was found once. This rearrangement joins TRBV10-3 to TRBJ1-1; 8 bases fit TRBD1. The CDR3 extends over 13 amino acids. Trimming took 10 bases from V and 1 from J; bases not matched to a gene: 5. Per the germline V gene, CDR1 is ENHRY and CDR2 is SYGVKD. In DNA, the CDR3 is TGTGCCACCCGGGACAGGCAGAACACTGAAGCTTTCTTT. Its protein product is CATRDRQNTEAFF.

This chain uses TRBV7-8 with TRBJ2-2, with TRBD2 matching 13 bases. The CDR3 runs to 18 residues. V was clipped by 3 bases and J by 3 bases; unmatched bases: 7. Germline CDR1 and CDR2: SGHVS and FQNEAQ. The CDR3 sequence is CASSFPGLAGVDTGELFF. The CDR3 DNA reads TGTGCCAGCAGCTTTCCCGGACTAGCGGGAGTCGACACCGGGGAGCTGTTTTTT.

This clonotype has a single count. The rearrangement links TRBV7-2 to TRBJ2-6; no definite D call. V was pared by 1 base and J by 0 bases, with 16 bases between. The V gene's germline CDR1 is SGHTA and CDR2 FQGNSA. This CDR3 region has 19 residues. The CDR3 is CASSLGFGDSNSGANVLTF. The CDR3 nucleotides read TGTGCCAGCAGCTTAGGTTTTGGGGATTCCAACTCTGGGGCCAACGTCCTGACTTTC.

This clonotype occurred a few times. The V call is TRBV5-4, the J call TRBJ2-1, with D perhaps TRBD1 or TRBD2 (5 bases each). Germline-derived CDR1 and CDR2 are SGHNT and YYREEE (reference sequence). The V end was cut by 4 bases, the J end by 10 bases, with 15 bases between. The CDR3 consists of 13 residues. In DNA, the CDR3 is TGTGCCAGCAGCCCGAGGGGCGAGGACGAGCAGTTCTTC. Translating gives CASSPRGEDEQFF.

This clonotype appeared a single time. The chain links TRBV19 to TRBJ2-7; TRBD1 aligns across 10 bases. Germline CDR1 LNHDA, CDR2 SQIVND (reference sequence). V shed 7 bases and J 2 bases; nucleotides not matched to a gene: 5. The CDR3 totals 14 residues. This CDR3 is CASKLGQGTYEQYF. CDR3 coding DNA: TGTGCCAGTAAGTTGGGACAGGGGACCTACGAGCAGTACTTC. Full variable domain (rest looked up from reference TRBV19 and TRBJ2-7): DGGITQSPKYLFRKEGQNVTLSCEQNLNHDAMYWYRQDPGQGLRLIYYSQIVNDFQKGDIAEGYSVSREKKESFPLTVTSAQKNPTAFYLCASKLGQGTYEQYFGPGTRLTVT.

CDR3 coding DNA: TGTGCCAGCTCCGATCGGGACAGGGTCTACGAGCAGTACTTC. This sequence encodes CASSDRDRVYEQYF. The chain couples TRBV18 to TRBJ2-7, with TRBD1 matching over 9 bases. CDR3 length: 14 amino acids. The V and J ends lost 6 bases and 3 bases, in that order; junction bases with no gene match: 6. The germline gives CDR1 KGHSH, CDR2 LQKENI.

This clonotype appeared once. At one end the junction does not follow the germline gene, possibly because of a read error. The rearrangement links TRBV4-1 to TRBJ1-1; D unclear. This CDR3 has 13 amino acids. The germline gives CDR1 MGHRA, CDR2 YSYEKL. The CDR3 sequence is CASSQDGVTEVFF. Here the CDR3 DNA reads TGCGCCAGCAGCCAAGATGGGGTTACTGAAGTTTTCTTT.

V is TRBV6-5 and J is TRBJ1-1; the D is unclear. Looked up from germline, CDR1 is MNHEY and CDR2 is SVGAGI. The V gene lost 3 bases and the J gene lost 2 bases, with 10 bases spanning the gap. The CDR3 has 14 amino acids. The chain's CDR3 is CASSYRTLNTEAFF. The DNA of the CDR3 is TGTGCCAGCAGTTATCGGACCCTAAACACTGAAGCTTTCTTT.

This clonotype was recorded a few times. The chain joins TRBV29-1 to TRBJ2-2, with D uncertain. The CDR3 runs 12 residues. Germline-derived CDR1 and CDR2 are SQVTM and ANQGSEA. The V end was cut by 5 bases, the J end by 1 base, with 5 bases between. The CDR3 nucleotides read TGCAGCGTTACGGGGAACACCGGGGAGCTGTTTTTT. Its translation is CSVTGNTGELFF.

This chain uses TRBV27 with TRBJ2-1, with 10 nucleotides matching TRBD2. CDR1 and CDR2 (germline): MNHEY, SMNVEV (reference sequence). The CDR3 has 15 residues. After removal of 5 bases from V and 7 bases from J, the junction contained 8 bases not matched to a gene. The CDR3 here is CASSLIAGGINEQFF. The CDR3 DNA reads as TGTGCCAGCAGTCTAATAGCGGGGGGCATTAATGAGCAGTTCTTC.

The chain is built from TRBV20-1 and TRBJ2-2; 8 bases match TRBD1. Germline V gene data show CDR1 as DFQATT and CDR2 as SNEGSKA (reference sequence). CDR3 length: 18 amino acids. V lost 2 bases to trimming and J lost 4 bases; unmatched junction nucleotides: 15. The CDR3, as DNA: TGCAGTGCTAGAAGGTCCCTAGGACAGGGCAGTATCACCGGGGAGCTGTTTTTT. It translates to CSARRSLGQGSITGELFF.

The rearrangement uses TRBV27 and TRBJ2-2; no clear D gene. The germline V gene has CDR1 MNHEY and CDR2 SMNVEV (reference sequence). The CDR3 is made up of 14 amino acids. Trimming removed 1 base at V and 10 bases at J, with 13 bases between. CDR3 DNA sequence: TGTGCCAGCAGTTTATTATCCTCGCGTGCGGAGCTGTTTTTT. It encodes CASSLLSSRAELFF.